These 31 T cell receptor beta chains share one sample of origin, sequenced in a study. One entry per CDR3 protein results from TCRdb running MiXCR on the 5' RACE reads. Found here are about 62,000 distinct CDR3 sequences, 25% to 35% of them singletons; the top ten hold 2% to 2.5%. Sequenced: tumor-infiltrating naive CD4+ T cells sorted from the breast tumor. Subset here: naive CD4+ T cells, CD4+CD45RA+CD25-. The receptors here all came from a female donor with breast cancer.

The CDR3 sequence is CASSATLSGGKTDTQYF. CDR3 nucleotide sequence: TGTGCCAGCAGCGCAACCCTTTCCGGGGGCAAAACAGATACGCAGTATTTT. This sequence joins TRBV9 and TRBJ2-3; D may be TRBD1 or TRBD2 (6 bases each). The CDR3 has 17 residues. Germline loops: CDR1 SGDLS, CDR2 YYNGEE. The germline V and J ends were trimmed by 3 bases and 3 bases, with 20 bases remaining between them.

This chain connects TRBV29-1 to TRBJ2-7, with unresolved D. The CDR3 sequence is 12 residues long. With 1 base removed from V and 0 bases from J, the gap between germline ends came to 4 bases. Germline V gene lookup returns CDR1 SQVTM and CDR2 ANQGSEA. CDR3 coding DNA: TGCAGCGTTGAAGGGTCCTCCTACGAGCAGTACTTC. Encoded protein: CSVEGSSYEQYF.

The V call is TRBV19, the J call TRBJ1-5; 7 nucleotides agree with TRBD1. Germline loops: CDR1 LNHDA, CDR2 SQIVND (reference sequence). J gave up 4 bases and V 7 bases, and 7 bases lay outside the gene matches. The CDR3 covers 14 residues. The CDR3 DNA is TGTGCCAGTACCCCGACAGGGAGGAATCAGCCCCAGCATTTT. Protein: CASTPTGRNQPQHF.

This chain uses TRBV4-1 with TRBJ2-2, with 8 bases fitting TRBD1. Germline V gives CDR1 MGHRA, CDR2 YSYEKL. CDR3 size: 18 residues. The V and J ends lost 1 base and 3 bases, in that order; junction bases with no gene match: 10. The CDR3 bases are TGCGCCAGCAGCCAAGGTCGACAGGGGCTCACTTACACCGGGGAGCTGTTTTTT. It is translated as CASSQGRQGLTYTGELFF.

This sequence joins TRBV28 and TRBJ1-5, with 8 bases lining up with TRBD1. The CDR3 totals 17 residues. The V gene's germline CDR1 is MDHEN and CDR2 SYDVKM. V dropped 4 bases and J dropped 2; count of bases not matched to a gene: 10. Here the CDR3 reads CASSSQQGGFGNQPQHF. The CDR3 DNA reads TGTGCCAGCAGTTCCCAACAGGGGGGGTTCGGCAATCAGCCCCAGCATTTT.

The chain combines TRBV30 with TRBJ1-5, with D perhaps matching TRBD1 (5 bases). The CDR3 runs to 14 residues. Germline V lookup: CDR1 GTSNPN, CDR2 SVGIG (reference sequence). V lost 3 bases, J lost 6 bases, and 15 bases lay in between. CDR3 residues: CAWSRTGLSQPQHF. CDR3 coding DNA: TGTGCCTGGAGCCGCACGGGGCTTAGTCAGCCCCAGCATTTT.

The table lists this clonotype with a few counts. In DNA form, the CDR3 reads TGTGCCAGCTCTAAGACCTATAATTCACCCCTCCACTTT. Encoded protein: CASSKTYNSPLHF. The chain couples TRBV18 to TRBJ1-6; D not certain. The germline V gene encodes CDR1 KGHSH and CDR2 LQKENI. With 6 bases removed from V and 2 bases from J, the gap between germline ends came to 5 bases. The CDR3 sequence is 13 residues long. The entire variable domain, with the rest obtained from reference TRBV18 and TRBJ1-6, is as follows: NAGVMQNPRHLVRRRGQEARLRCSPMKGHSHVYWYRQLPEEGLKFMVYLQKENIIDESGMPKERFSAEFPKEGPSILRIQQVVRGDSAAYFCASSKTYNSPLHFGNGTRLTVT.

The gene calls are TRBV3-1 and TRBJ2-6; D gene ambiguous. Trimming pared 6 bases from V and 3 bases from J, leaving 15 bases between. The CDR3 length is 16 residues. Germline loops: CDR1 LGHDT, CDR2 YNNKEL (reference sequence). The CDR3 sequence is CASSRTANHGANVLTF. As DNA, the CDR3 is TGTGCCAGCAGTCGGACGGCAAATCATGGGGCCAACGTCCTGACTTTC. Using reference TRBV3-1 and TRBJ2-6 for the parts outside the CDR3, the full variable domain is DTAVSQTPKYLVTQMGNDKSIKCEQNLGHDTMYWYKQDSKKFLKIMFSYNNKELIINETVPNRFSPKSPDKAHLNLHINSLELGDSAVYFCASSRTANHGANVLTFGAGSRLTVL.

Many counts were recorded for this clonotype. V gene TRBV5-1 combines with J gene TRBJ1-1; D is uncertain. The CDR3 extends over 14 amino acids. Trimming took 0 bases from V and 6 from J, leaving 12 bases between them. Germline V gene sequence: CDR1 SGHRS, CDR2 YFSETQ. The CDR3 nucleotides read TGCGCCAGCAGCTTGGCCCTCGTTCGGCCTGAAGCTTTCTTT. Translating gives CASSLALVRPEAFF.

The chain carries TRBV7-9 and TRBJ2-5; TRBD2 matches at 9 bases. Germline V lookup: CDR1 SEHNR, CDR2 FQNEAQ (reference sequence). V lost 5 bases and J lost 5; bases outside the gene matches: 6. CDR3 length equals 14 residues. The CDR3 reads CASSISGRSETQYF. CDR3 coding DNA: TGTGCCAGCAGCATTAGCGGGAGAAGTGAGACCCAGTACTTC.

The V call is TRBV9, the J call TRBJ2-1, with 14 nucleotides matching TRBD2. This CDR3 is 19 amino acids long. Germline V lookup: CDR1 SGDLS, CDR2 YYNGEE. The ends lost 4 bases at V and 9 bases at J; junction bases unmatched: 18. DNA for the CDR3: TGTGCCAGCAGCCCCCGACTAGCGGGAGGGCCTCGTTGGTACTTTGAGCAGTTCTTC. This gives the protein CASSPRLAGGPRWYFEQFF.

The table lists this clonotype with a few counts. An end of the junction differs from the germline gene, which may be a read error. The chain joins TRBV12-3 or TRBV12-4 to TRBJ2-2; D call uncertain. CDR3 length equals 14 residues. The CDR3 bases are TGTGCCAGCAGTACCCGGTCTGCCACCAGGGAGCTGTTTTTT. Protein: CASSTRSATRELFF.

This clonotype was counted a few times. The chain employs TRBV28 and TRBJ2-7; D is ambiguous. There are 18 residues in the CDR3. Per the germline V gene, CDR1 is MDHEN and CDR2 is SYDVKM. The V gene lost 3 bases and the J gene lost 3 bases, with 24 bases spanning the gap. CDR3 region: CASSFLVGRRLPSYEQYF. CDR3 nucleotide sequence: TGTGCCAGCAGTTTCCTTGTTGGTCGTCGACTCCCAAGCTACGAGCAGTACTTC.

At least ten counts were recorded for this clonotype. An end of the junction differs from the germline gene, which may be a read error. The CDR3 nucleotides read TGTGCTAGCAGCTCCGGAGGTTGGGGGCGGCAAGAGACCCAGTACTTC. This gives the protein CASSSGGWGRQETQYF. The chain recombines TRBV7-7 with TRBJ2-5, with D possibly TRBD1 on 6 matching bases. Per the germline V gene, CDR1 is SSHAT and CDR2 is FNYEAQ (reference sequence). The length of the CDR3 is 16 residues.

The chain joins TRBV4-2 to TRBJ1-3; 9 positions agree with TRBD1. Germline V lookup: CDR1 LGHNA, CDR2 YNFKEQ. After removal of 5 bases from V and 0 bases from J, the junction contained 8 bases not matched to a gene. The length of the CDR3 is 17 residues. CDR3 bases: TGTGCCAGCAGCAAAGCACCGGGACAGGGCTCTGGAAACACCATATATTTT. It specifies CASSKAPGQGSGNTIYF.

Of note for this clonotype: Given a much more abundant clone one base away, this may be a read error. CDR3 nucleotide sequence: TGCAGTACTAGATTGGCAAAGGGTGGGTTCACTGAAGCTTTCTTT. Amino acid sequence: CSTRLAKGGFTEAFF. The V call is TRBV20-1, the J call TRBJ1-1; D gene unclear. The germline gives CDR1 DFQATT, CDR2 SNEGSKA (reference sequence). The CDR3 consists of 15 residues.

This clonotype was recorded many times. The rearrangement uses TRBV5-6 and TRBJ2-7; D is perhaps TRBD2 (6 bases). Trimming took 4 bases from V and 3 from J, leaving 20 bases between them. Per germline, CDR1 SGHDT and CDR2 YYEEEE. The CDR3 extends over 16 amino acids. CDR3 sequence (DNA): TGTGCCAGCAGCAACCAAGGGGAGGTCTCACTCTACGAGCAGTACTTC. This gives the protein CASSNQGEVSLYEQYF.

There are many counts of this clonotype. The chain carries TRBV29-1 and TRBJ2-1, with D perhaps TRBD1 or TRBD2 (5 bases each). Germline loops: CDR1 SQVTM, CDR2 ANQGSEA. The CDR3 is made up of 12 amino acids. The CDR3 bases are TGCAGTGTCGGGGCTATGAACAATGAGCAGTTCTTC. Translation: CSVGAMNNEQFF.

This clonotype showed up just a few times. One end of the junction is discordant with germline, which a read error may explain. The chain has TRBV6-2 or TRBV6-3 and TRBJ1-3; D ambiguous. CDR1 is MNHEY and CDR2 is SVGEGT in the germline V gene. The CDR3 is 17 residues long. CDR3 sequence: CASSYSPGPGSGNAIYF. The CDR3 DNA reads as TGTGCCAGCAGTTACTCGCCCGGGCCAGGCTCTGGAAACGCCATATATTTT.

The V and J genes are TRBV6-1 and TRBJ1-5, with a weak D call TRBD1 (5 bases). Trimming took off 7 bases at V and 4 bases at J, with 17 bases between the two ends. Germline V CDR1 and CDR2: MNHNS, SASEGT. The CDR3 runs 15 residues. The CDR3 nucleotides are TGTGCCAGCACTTCAGGGTCCCAGGGAAATCAGCCCCAGCATTTT. Its protein product is CASTSGSQGNQPQHF.

The chain is built from TRBV5-6 and TRBJ2-5, with unresolved D. This CDR3 is 14 amino acids long. V lost 4 bases to trimming and J lost 0 bases, with 10 bases between them. Germline V CDR1 and CDR2: SGHDT, YYEEEE. CDR3 amino acids: CASSPVGHQETQYF. In DNA, the CDR3 is TGTGCCAGCAGCCCCGTCGGCCACCAAGAGACCCAGTACTTC.

A few counts support this clonotype. This sequence joins TRBV10-3 and TRBJ1-1; D is uncertain. The V and J ends lost 10 bases and 2 bases respectively, with 14 bases between them. This CDR3 contains 13 residues. CDR1 and CDR2 (germline): ENHRY, SYGVKD. The DNA of the CDR3 is TGTGCCAGCAATAAAGAGAAAAACACTGAAGCTTTCTTT. Residues: CASNKEKNTEAFF.

The gene calls are TRBV12-3 or TRBV12-4 and TRBJ1-2; tentatively, D is TRBD1 (5 bases). Between the trimmed V and J ends, which lost 3 bases and 8 bases, there was a span of 10 bases. This CDR3 is 12 amino acids long. The CDR3 DNA sequence: TGTGCCAGCAGTTTGAAGACAGCCGGCTACACCTTC. It yields the protein CASSLKTAGYTF.

The V and J genes are TRBV12-3 or TRBV12-4 and TRBJ2-2; a weak D match, TRBD1 (7 bases). The CDR3 loop spans 15 amino acids. V was pared by 7 bases and J by 5 bases, with 17 bases between. The CDR3 reads CASNRGAGGTGELFF. The CDR3 DNA is TGTGCCAGCAACCGTGGGGCAGGGGGGACCGGGGAGCTGTTTTTT.

The chain joins TRBV5-1 to TRBJ2-1; 12 nucleotides match TRBD2. CDR3 length: 16 amino acids. Germline CDR1 reads SGHRS; CDR2 reads YFSETQ. V shed 2 bases, J shed 3 bases, and the junction held 3 bases outside the gene matches. CDR3 DNA: TGCGCCAGCAGCTTACTAGCGGGAGGAGGCTACAATGAGCAGTTCTTC. It translates to CASSLLAGGGYNEQFF.

The chain joins TRBV9 to TRBJ1-2; the match to TRBD1 covers 7 bases. The V gene end was trimmed by 7 bases and the J gene end by 3 bases; junction bases not matched to a gene: 3. The CDR3 runs to 12 residues. Germline CDR1 and CDR2: SGDLS and YYNGEE. CDR3 nucleotide sequence: TGTGCCAGCGACAGGGACCACTATGGCTACACCTTC. It translates to CASDRDHYGYTF.

This clonotype was detected many times. The chain links TRBV20-1 to TRBJ1-1; D ambiguous. In germline, CDR1 is DFQATT, CDR2 SNEGSKA (reference sequence). V lost 6 bases, J lost 0 bases, and 8 bases lay in between. The CDR3 totals 12 residues. The CDR3 is CSAFDLNTEAFF. CDR3 nucleotides: TGCAGTGCCTTCGACCTGAACACTGAAGCTTTCTTT.

The rearrangement links TRBV5-1 to TRBJ2-1; D remains unclear. Trimming stripped 1 base from V and 0 bases from J, with 8 bases between. This CDR3 is 15 amino acids long. CDR1 and CDR2 (germline): SGHRS, YFSETQ. The CDR3 nucleotides are TGCGCCAGCAGCTTGTACTCGAGCTCCTACAATGAGCAGTTCTTC. This gives the protein CASSLYSSSYNEQFF.

V usage is TRBV2 and J usage is TRBJ1-5; no firm D call. From germline, CDR1 is SNHLY and CDR2 FYNNEI. The CDR3 runs to 14 residues. V gave up 6 bases and J gave up 0 bases, with 9 bases separating them. The CDR3 is CASRGMYSNQPQHF. The DNA for the CDR3 is TGTGCCAGCAGGGGGATGTATAGCAATCAGCCCCAGCATTTT.

This clonotype was seen only a few times. A read error may account for a junction end that differs from germline. The chain combines TRBV11-2 with TRBJ2-5, with TRBD1 matching 7 bases. CDR1 is SGHAT, CDR2 FQNNGV, per germline. The CDR3 sequence is 14 residues long. The DNA of the CDR3 is TGTGACAGCAGCTTTAACAGGGGAAAAGAGACCCAGTACTTC. It yields the protein CDSSFNRGKETQYF.

The V call is TRBV5-1, the J call TRBJ1-1; no clear D gene. V shed 4 bases and J shed 8 bases, with 12 bases lying between them. The CDR3 is made up of 12 amino acids. CDR1 and CDR2 from the germline V gene are SGHRS and YFSETQ. In DNA form, the CDR3 reads TGCGCCAGCAGCCCCCTAGGAACAGAAGCTTTCTTT. It yields the protein CASSPLGTEAFF.